Presented here are 13 T cell receptor beta chains from one specimen sequenced in a study of PD-L1 blockade in urothelial cancer (dated by TCRdb to the late 2010s). The library was made by the immunoSEQ multiplex PCR assay. This is the immuneACCESS table as TCRdb keeps it, with only in-frame sequences that have V and J called. A part of the clones is gone; compared with another copy, unresolved V genes explain less than half, and the rest is unexplained. Counted in this sample were about 55,000 clones; approximately 77% of them appeared once. Roughly 4% of the sample rests with the top ten. Taken with the paper, the label for time point translates to: pretreatment peripheral blood. The material sequenced was PBMCs, taken around atezolizumab (anti-PD-L1) treatment. Every receptor here comes from a man aged 65 to 85 with urothelial cancer.

The chain joins TRBV5-1 to TRBJ2-7; TRBD1 aligns across 9 bases. CDR3 size: 15 residues. The trim removed 4 bases at V and 1 base at J, leaving 6 bases unmatched. Germline V gene sequence: CDR1 SGHRS, CDR2 YFSETQ. The CDR3 here is CASSDPGQGSYEQYF. In DNA form, the CDR3 reads TGCGCCAGCAGCGATCCGGGACAGGGATCCTACGAGCAGTACTTC.

The rearrangement uses TRBV30 and TRBJ1-1, with TRBD1 matching 7 bases. From germline, CDR1 is GTSNPN and CDR2 SVGIG (reference sequence). The CDR3 extends over 15 amino acids. The trim removed 2 bases at V and 5 bases at J, leaving 11 bases unmatched. The CDR3 nucleotides read TGTGCCTGGAGTCAACAGGGGCCCGGGGGAACTGAAGCTTTCTTT. Encoded protein: CAWSQQGPGGTEAFF. Full variable domain (remainder filled in from reference TRBV30 and TRBJ1-1): SQTIHQWPATLVQPVGSPLSLECTVEGTSNPNLYWYRQAAGRGLQLLFYSVGIGQISSEVPQNLSASRPQDRQFILSSKKLLLSDSGFYLCAWSQQGPGGTEAFFGQGTRLTVV.

The V gene is TRBV5-6, the J gene TRBJ2-7; the D is unclear. CDR3 length: 12 residues. V was trimmed by 4 bases and J by 7 bases, leaving 12 bases between them. Germline CDR1 SGHDT, CDR2 YYEEEE. The CDR3 region has the DNA TGTGCCAGCAGCCCACACATGCGGGAGCAGTACTTC. Its protein product is CASSPHMREQYF.

CDR3 DNA sequence: TGTGCCAGCAGCTCAGAGGTGGGAGGAGGCTACACCTTC. It codes for CASSSEVGGGYTF. The J gene is TRBJ1-2, the V gene TRBV11-3; D is unclear. CDR1 and CDR2 (germline): SGHNT, YENEEA. The V and J ends lost 4 bases and 8 bases respectively, with 14 bases between them. This CDR3 comprises 13 residues. Based on the CDR3 plus reference TRBV11-3 and TRBJ1-2, the full variable domain is EAGVVQSPRYKIIEKKQPVAFWCNPISGHNTLYWYLQNLGQGPELLIRYENEEAVDDSQLPKDRFSAERLKGVDSTLKIQPAELGDSAVYLCASSSEVGGGYTFGSGTRLTVV.

This rearrangement joins TRBV19 to TRBJ2-7, with 7 bases matching TRBD1. This CDR3 has 15 amino acids. Germline V gene data show CDR1 as LNHDA and CDR2 as SQIVND (reference sequence). Trimming at V came to 4 bases and at J to 3 bases, leaving 9 bases not matched to a gene. As DNA, the CDR3 is TGTGCCAGTAGTAGACCGGGACAGCGTGGCTACGAGCAGTACTTC. Protein sequence: CASSRPGQRGYEQYF.

Only one count was recorded for this clone. The chain couples TRBV7-3 to TRBJ2-7; D not certain. The germline CDR1 and CDR2 sequences are SGHTA and FQGTGA. With 2 bases removed from V and 4 bases from J, the gap between germline ends came to 9 bases. The CDR3 is 13 amino acids. The CDR3 loop reads CASSLGVGYEQYF. The CDR3 nucleotides are TGTGCCAGCAGCTTAGGAGTCGGGTACGAGCAGTACTTC. Complete variable domain (other parts from reference TRBV7-3 and TRBJ2-7): GAGVSQTPSNKVTEKGKYVELRCDPISGHTALYWYRQSLGQGPEFLIYFQGTGAADDSGLPNDRFFAVRPEGSVSTLKIQRTERGDSAVYLCASSLGVGYEQYFGPGTRLTVT.

The chain combines TRBV29-1 with TRBJ1-4, with D perhaps matching TRBD1 (6 bases). The V and J ends lost 5 bases and 8 bases respectively, with 15 bases between them. Germline CDR1 SQVTM, CDR2 ANQGSEA. The CDR3 totals 13 residues. The CDR3 DNA follows: TGCAGCGTTAGGTGGCAGGGACAAGAAAAACTGTTTTTT. Translated: CSVRWQGQEKLFF.

V usage is TRBV19 and J usage is TRBJ1-5; 8 nucleotides line up with TRBD1. Trimming took 5 bases from V and 4 from J; bases not matched to a gene: 7. In germline, CDR1 is LNHDA, CDR2 SQIVND (reference sequence). The CDR3 totals 15 residues. CDR3 bases: TGTGCCAGTAGTTTTACAGGGGGAGGAAATCAGCCCCAGCATTTT. Translated, it gives CASSFTGGGNQPQHF. Combining the CDR3 with reference TRBV19 and TRBJ1-5 gives the whole variable domain DGGITQSPKYLFRKEGQNVTLSCEQNLNHDAMYWYRQDPGQGLRLIYYSQIVNDFQKGDIAEGYSVSREKKESFPLTVTSAQKNPTAFYLCASSFTGGGNQPQHFGDGTRLSIL.

The gene calls are TRBV10-3 and TRBJ1-5; TRBD1 is a possible D gene (6 bases). Deletions cut 8 bases from V and 2 bases from J, with 13 bases between. Germline V gene sequence: CDR1 ENHRY, CDR2 SYGVKD. The CDR3 sequence is 14 residues long. CDR3 residues: CAIAPGGGNQPQHF. CDR3 coding DNA: TGTGCCATCGCTCCGGGGGGCGGCAATCAGCCCCAGCATTTT.

V usage is TRBV20-1 and J usage is TRBJ2-3; the D is unclear. Germline CDR1 DFQATT, CDR2 SNEGSKA (reference sequence). This CDR3 has 11 residues. V was clipped by 6 bases and J by 5 bases, with 9 bases between them. The CDR3 loop is CSAISGDTQYF. As DNA, the CDR3 is TGCAGTGCAATATCGGGAGATACGCAGTATTTT.

The V call is TRBV5-4, the J call TRBJ1-4, with D maybe TRBD1 (5 bases). Germline CDR1 reads SGHNT; CDR2 reads YYREEE (reference sequence). The CDR3 runs 14 residues. V was trimmed by 0 bases and J by 4 bases, leaving 7 bases between them. CDR3 DNA: TGTGCCAGCAGCTTGGGGGGCTATAATGAAAAACTGTTTTTT. This sequence encodes CASSLGGYNEKLFF.

This rearrangement joins TRBV5-8 to TRBJ1-5; D may be TRBD1 (5 bases). The CDR3 length is 16 residues. Germline V gives CDR1 SGHTS, CDR2 YDEGEE. The ends were cut back, 4 bases at V and 7 bases at J, with 21 bases in the middle. The CDR3 DNA reads TGTGCCAGCAGCAATTTTTGGGATGGGGGGATGCAGCCCCAGCATTTT. Translation gives CASSNFWDGGMQPQHF.

This clone was seen once. The chain employs TRBV23-1 and TRBJ2-1; 8 bases are shared with TRBD2. TRBV23-1 is reported as an ORF; its role is uncertain. V shed 0 bases and J 3 bases; nucleotides not matched to a gene: 10. The length of the CDR3 is 18 residues. Here the CDR3 DNA reads TGCGCCAGCAGTCAATCGAGATCCAGCGGGAGAAACTACAATGAGCAGTTCTTC. Its translation: CASSQSRSSGRNYNEQFF.